Here is one T cell receptor (beta chain) with its context. The data stem from a study of blood T cell repertoires in COVID-19. The overall study: Acute and convalescent COVID-19 samples came from the United States, Italy and Spain. In each case, the material was cDNA or gDNA derived from T cells, B-cell-depleted T cells, or PBMCs.

Data came from immunoSEQ multiplex PCR; TCRdb stores just in-frame clones and leaves some out. The table shows some 340,000 clones, with 85% occurring only once. This CDR3 has 12 amino acids. Germline loops: CDR1 SGHTA, CDR2 FQGNSA. The V and J ends lost 2 bases and 5 bases respectively, with 6 bases between them. The chain joins TRBV7-2 to TRBJ2-5, with D unclear. The origin of this receptor is a woman younger than 30 with acute or convalescent COVID-19. Specimen: peripheral blood. The CDR3 here is CASSLFRETQYF. The CDR3, as DNA: TGTGCCAGCAGCTTATTCAGGGAGACCCAGTACTTC.